This T cell receptor beta chain stems from a study of regulatory T cells in long-lasting Graves disease. As for the study in general: Newly diagnosed Graves' patients had under 3 months of antithyroid drugs. Study-level results: With 2,500 to 3,500 shared public clonotypes, persistent patients exceeded new patients, who shared more than 750.

Noted time point: newly diagnosed GD, antithyroid drugs for less than 3 months. From PBMCs, RNA was extracted and then used to make the TCR library. Trimming cost V 7 bases and J 9 bases, with 12 bases left between them. The CDR3 totals 10 residues. Germline loops: CDR1 SQVTM, CDR2 ANQGSEA. Both iRepertoire HTBI primers and Arm-PCR of CDR3 regions were used to build the TCR beta libraries. TCRdb re-analysed the multiplex PCR reads in MiXCR, keeping a single row per CDR3 protein. The sample records about 440,000 distinct CDR3 sequences, around 17% being singletons. This clonotype occurred many times. What it binds is not known. Separately, the same data were catalogued under a study of T cells in Graves' hyperthyroidism and ophthalmopathy. That publication notes: Graves' hyperthyroidism was deemed stable absent ophthalmopathy progression within 18 months.

The source was peripheral blood mononuclear cells (PBMCs), collected at new diagnosis, from a patient treated with antithyroid drugs. The clonotype was recovered from a woman aged 18 to 35 with Graves disease. The V and J genes are TRBV29-1 and TRBJ1-1; tentatively, D is TRBD1 (5 bases). The CDR3 coding sequence is TGCAGCGCCGGGACTGATAAAGCTTTCTTT. This encodes CSAGTDKAFF. Together with reference TRBV29-1 and TRBJ1-1, the CDR3 gives the full variable domain: SAVISQKPSRDICQRGTSLTIQCQVDSQVTMMFWYRQQPGQSLTLIATANQGSEATYESGFVIDKFPISRPNLTFSTLTVSNMSPEDSSIYLCSAGTDKAFFGQGTRLTVV.